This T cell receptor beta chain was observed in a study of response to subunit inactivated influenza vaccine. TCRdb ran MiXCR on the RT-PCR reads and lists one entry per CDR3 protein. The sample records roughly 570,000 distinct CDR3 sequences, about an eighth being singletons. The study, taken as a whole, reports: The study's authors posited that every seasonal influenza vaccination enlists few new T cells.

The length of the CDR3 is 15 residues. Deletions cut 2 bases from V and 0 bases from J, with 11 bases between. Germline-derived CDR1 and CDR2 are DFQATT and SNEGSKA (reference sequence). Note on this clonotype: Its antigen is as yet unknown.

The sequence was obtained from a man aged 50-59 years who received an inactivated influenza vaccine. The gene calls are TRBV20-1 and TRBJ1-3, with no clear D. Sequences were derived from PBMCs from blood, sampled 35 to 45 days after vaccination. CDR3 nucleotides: TGCAGTGCTAGAAGCATCAAGAGCTCTGGAAACACCATATATTTT. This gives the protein CSARSIKSSGNTIYF.